This T cell receptor (beta chain) was obtained from a study of identical twins (dated by TCRdb to the mid-2010s). Regarding the complete study: TCR alpha and beta repertoires from monozygotic twins, unrelated adults of various ages and cord blood were deep-sequenced to test whether fetal clonotypes persist. Replicate twin experiments were performed at different times using different library preparation protocols to rule out contamination.

Broader findings and caveats from the paper: In monozygotic twins, out-of-frame TCR alpha sharing was systematically underestimated by recombination models, although the models agreed with sharing between unrelated individuals. Compared with coincidental sharing between unrelated individuals, out-of-frame TCR alpha sequences shared between twins showed an excess of sequences with low generation probability. Abundant cord blood beta clonotypes carried fewer insertions; young adult naive repertoires showed a weaker similar trend, while memory repertoires showed none. The excess sharing between twins in beta out-of-frame sequences was weaker because fewer shared sequences reduced the signal-to-noise ratio. Invariant T cells such as MAIT and iNKT could partly confound zero-insertion analyses, although diverse VJ usage argued against such confounding for most clonotypes. Conclusions relied on cross-sectional statistical analysis, since the same donors could not be followed over many years.

A remark on this clonotype: Its specific antigen is unknown. Base-call qualities are not available, and no considerably larger clone is one nucleotide away.

Libraries were prepared through 5' RACE. These reads were obtained on an Illumina HiSeq 2000. A universal primer binding site was added through template switching, and the final cDNA carried a unique molecular identifier so that TCR cDNA molecules could be counted accurately. First-strand cDNA for TCR alpha and beta chains was synthesized from specific primers in the conserved constant-segment region. To control for contamination, every cDNA library carried two barcodes: a SMART-Mk sample barcode plus Illumina barcodes. TruSeq adapter sequences and Illumina sample barcodes were added in two successive PCR steps. TCR alpha and beta cDNA libraries were sequenced on the Illumina HiSeq platform with custom primers. Processing in the source paper ran as follows. MiGEC processed the raw reads to extract unique molecular identifiers, while MiXCR was used to determine the CDR3 positions. For each individual, recombination models were inferred using an EM algorithm with the repgenHMM and IGoR tools. The tcR package in R was used for shared clonotype analysis, with sharing normalized by the product of cloneset sizes. To study raw recombination free of thymic and clonal selection effects, out-of-frame nonproductive sequences were analyzed. TCRdb applied fastp at Q25 and MiXCR to the public reads, then kept only in-frame beta chains. Each entry merges the rows of one CDR3 protein and shows their most common DNA and genes. These V and J calls derive from TCRdb rather than the authors' analysis. Present in this sample are 500,000 to 650,000 distinct CDR3 sequences, more than 20% of which were seen just once. The biggest ten clones account for around 0.47% of the sample.

All donors were healthy Caucasians. Three pairs of female monozygotic twins, all aged roughly 18 to 30 years, were included in the twin cohort. CD4+ and CD8+ T cell populations were isolated with positive isolation kits from Invitrogen. The CDR3 covers 16 residues, taking in both the cysteine and the phenylalanine. The retained sequence is limited to the CDR3, 48 bases, with the frame set at the first base. V is pared back by 7 bases and J by 2 bases, with 15 bases lying between the germline termini. The sample also formed part of further work on yellow fever vaccine responses in identical twins. The second investigation adds: The authors reported that the T cell response to vaccination in identical twins appeared partly convergent and partly personalized. Focusing on identical twins, the study followed the T cell clones that responded to the vaccine, and did so with precision.

The receptor chain draws on TRBV12-3 or TRBV12-4 and TRBJ2-6; TRBD1 could be the D gene, as 6 bases match. The specimen sequenced was CD4+ T cells sorted from blood. This TCR came from a woman aged 18-35 years in good health. CDR3 region: CASNLDSLTGANVLTF. In nucleotide form, the sequence is TGTGCCAGCAATCTGGACAGCCTGACTGGGGCCAACGTCCTGACTTTC.